This T cell receptor beta chain was obtained from a study of a mutant IDH1 vaccine in newly diagnosed glioma. The overall study: Patients, over weeks 1, 3, 5, 7, 11, 15, 19 and 23, received a total of eight vaccinations. Patients received vaccination from 4-6 weeks after radiotherapy alone, or with temozolomide cycles. Most had both radiotherapy and temozolomide beforehand; others had only one.

Repertoires were generated with immunoSEQ multiplex PCR, while TCRdb's copy carries only in-frame clones and drops some. The table includes fewer than 45,000 clones, roughly 84% detected once. About this clone itself: Its target is not known.

This sample's time point: week 11, during vaccination. Doses consisted of 300 ug of mutant IDH1 20-mer peptide each, paired with topical imiquimod. Patients carried new grade 3 or 4 IDH1-mutant astrocytomas lacking nuclear ATRX. The material sequenced was PBMCs, taken from a glioma patient whose treatment included an IDH1 peptide vaccine. The sequence was obtained from a man aged 40-55 years with glioma.

The DNA of the CDR3 is TGTGCCAGCAGTCTAACTAGCGGGTACCCCTACGAGCAGTACTTC. Translating gives CASSLTSGYPYEQYF. This rearrangement joins TRBV27 to TRBJ2-7; 9 bases line up with TRBD2. This CDR3 region has 15 residues. The junction had 7 bases not matched to a gene; V was cut back by 5 bases and J by 2 bases. The germline V gene encodes CDR1 MNHEY and CDR2 SMNVEV (reference sequence).